This T cell receptor (beta chain) was profiled in a study of T cells in Graves' hyperthyroidism and ophthalmopathy (dated by TCRdb to about 2019). In terms of the full investigation: Peripheral blood samples were taken at initial diagnosis, before any treatment was given. To identify TCR V-J signatures that set the groups apart, the researchers used a discovery cohort of more than 95 patients, made up of roughly 45 with Graves' ophthalmopathy and some 55 with stable Graves' hyperthyroidism. Whether ophthalmopathy could be predicted prospectively was tested in an independent validation cohort made up of about 20 hyperthyroidism patients plus 17 patients who later progressed to ophthalmopathy. The roughly 100 discovery patients were divided at random into training and test sets in a 7:3 ratio. Thyroid tissue and blood T-cell repertoires from about six Graves' hyperthyroidism patients were also compared in the study. Following sampling, methimazole starting at 30 mg daily was given to hyperthyroidism patients, and high-dose intravenous methylprednisolone was given to ophthalmopathy patients. TCR Vbeta CDR3 sequencing of around 130 peripheral blood samples (under 45 ophthalmopathy, 75 or so hyperthyroidism and about 17 progressor patients) is reported in the paper.

As encoded in the germline V gene (reference sequence), CDR1 is DFQATT while CDR2 is SNEGSKA. Unmatched junction bases come to 5, with V trimmed by 4 bases and J by 4 bases. The CDR3 starts with the cysteine, ends with the phenylalanine, and has 14 residues. The read is trimmed to its CDR3 DNA, 42 bases read in frame from base 1. Study-wide conclusions, independent of this receptor: No statistical method was used to fix the sample size in advance, and group allocation was not hidden from the investigators. Ophthalmopathy was separated from stable hyperthyroidism by a 13 V-J signature model, with about 86% sensitivity and 81% to 83% specificity obtained in cross-validation and 80%/75% obtained in testing. In validation, the model predicted progression to ophthalmopathy with around 71% sensitivity and about 73% specificity, a median of 6.5 months before onset. Blood samples also contained most of the expanded thyroid clonotypes (frequency above 0.001), which suggests that blood repertoires may reflect thyroid immune responses.

This clonotype showed up many times. This clone's antigen is unknown. No qualities accompany the bases; no much larger clone lies one base away. Amplification of TCR beta CDR3 regions was carried out from RNA transcripts. The TCR CDR3 was subjected to a first round of RT-PCR using the HTBI primer set and the Qiagen OneStep RT-PCR kit. The libraries were constructed in a second round of multiplex PCR and then size-selected and purified. Libraries were sequenced paired-end with 100 bp reads on an Illumina HiSeq2000. In the original analysis: SOAPnuke was used to process the raw data, throwing out any read that contained adapters or uncalled bases, had a mean Phred below 15, or lacked an exact constant-primer or identifier match. COPE v1.2.5 was used to merge the high-quality paired reads, and each unique nucleotide sequence was defined as a clonotype. MiTCR v1.1 was used to align the clonotypes against IMGT TRBV, TRBD and TRBJ reference segments. The analysis included only V-J combinations with a frequency above 0.0001, which together covered 99% to 99.2% of the repertoires. The TCS score was defined as F50 (clonal expansion) divided by E x V (chaos), with BLOSUM62-based TCRdist calculated between CDR3 peptides within each V-J. Welch's t-statistics and random forest reduced 514 V-J features to 10 to 15, which were used in a naive Bayes classifier (R e1071). The public reads were reanalyzed by TCRdb: fastp trimming at Q25, MiXCR alignment, in-frame beta chains only. Each CDR3 protein gets just one entry, which takes the most common genes and DNA from the rows behind it. In this record, the V and J calls reflect TCRdb's handling and not the investigators' own analysis. In this sample the table shows more than 650,000 distinct CDR3 sequences, roughly 15% of which occur a single time. Together, the top ten hold roughly a tenth of the sample.

Stable Graves' hyperthyroidism was defined as the absence of progression to ophthalmopathy over 18 months of follow-up. Hyperthyroidism patients were newly diagnosed, with disease duration under 2 months, and aged 18 to 65 years. The study excluded patients with uncontrolled infections, other autoimmune diseases, pregnancy or lactation. Diagnoses were established on the basis of clinical symptoms, serum thyroxine and TRAb, thyroid ultrasound, and orbital computed tomography. PBMCs were separated from 10 ml of fresh peripheral blood using Ficoll-Paque density gradient centrifugation. Total RNA was extracted using Trizol reagent, and RNA quality was assessed on an Agilent 2100 Bioanalyzer.

The receptor was derived from a woman between 18 and 29 years old with Graves' hyperthyroidism. The sequence joins TRBV20-1 to TRBJ2-1; a stretch of 9 junction bases matches TRBD1. The specimen sequenced was blood. The encoded CDR3 is CSANTGGAYNEQFF. The DNA sequence is given as TGCAGTGCTAACACAGGGGGCGCGTACAATGAGCAGTTCTTC.